One sample yielded the 24 T cell receptor beta chains listed below, sequenced in a study of naive and memory T cell subsets. Study-wide points: Naive repertoires, especially CD8, held a few larger clonotypes, possibly memory cells re-expressing CD45RA.

Two oligonucleotides, mixed equimolar, formed the beta constant-region primer covering TRBC1 and TRBC2. Nested alpha and beta constant-region primers with the SP2 primer drove four PCR rounds on ligated cDNA. TCRdb fed the UMI-ligation and nested PCR reads into MiXCR, producing one record per CDR3 protein. Altogether 120,000 to 150,000 distinct CDR3 sequences are present, 15% to 25% being singletons, with the ten largest covering around 0.63%. Antigen specificity for these receptors is unknown. Source material: naive CD8+ T cells from blood. The receptors originated from a human donor in good health.

A few counts support this clonotype. The V gene is TRBV20-1, the J gene TRBJ2-2, with 8 bases fitting TRBD2. The CDR3 runs to 19 residues. V was pared by 1 base and J by 3 bases, with 16 bases of the junction left unmatched. Germline V gene data show CDR1 as DFQATT and CDR2 as SNEGSKA (reference sequence). DNA for the CDR3: TGCAGTGCTAGAGTCACCGGGAGGGCCTTCAAGGTTGACACCGGGGAGCTGTTTTTT. Residues: CSARVTGRAFKVDTGELFF.

The chain joins TRBV7-9 to TRBJ2-7; tentatively, D is TRBD1 or TRBD2 (5 bases each). The V and J ends lost 1 base and 2 bases respectively, with 9 bases between them. CDR3 length equals 14 residues. Germline lookup yields CDR1 SEHNR and CDR2 FQNEAQ (reference sequence). The CDR3 DNA follows: TGTGCCAGCAGCTTAGTTGAGGGGCCCTACGAGCAGTACTTC. It is translated as CASSLVEGPYEQYF.

This clonotype was counted between two and nine times. The V call is TRBV15, the J call TRBJ2-2; D is uncertain. CDR1 and CDR2 from the germline V gene are LNHNV and YYDKDF (reference sequence). Trimming removed 4 bases from V and 5 bases from J, with 14 bases in between. CDR3 size: 15 residues. Written as DNA, the CDR3 is TGTGCCACCAGCAAAGACCGTTTAGGGACCGGGGAGCTGTTTTTT. Its protein product is CATSKDRLGTGELFF.

In this sample, this clonotype turned up a few times. The chain recombines TRBV19 with TRBJ2-7, with TRBD1 matching over 7 bases. The germline CDR1 and CDR2 sequences are LNHDA and SQIVND (reference sequence). The trim removed 6 bases at V and 2 bases at J, leaving 10 bases unmatched. This CDR3 spans 15 amino acids. CDR3 nucleotides: TGTGCCAGTAGACGCCGGGACAGCGTTACCTACGAGCAGTACTTC. Translating gives CASRRRDSVTYEQYF.

The V and J genes are TRBV20-1 and TRBJ2-1, with a tentative D call TRBD2 (5 bases). The germline V gene encodes CDR1 DFQATT and CDR2 SNEGSKA (reference sequence). The CDR3 length is 16 residues. Between the trimmed V and J ends, which lost 0 bases and 0 bases, there was a span of 12 bases. CDR3: CSARDPSGVSYNEQFF. The CDR3 nucleotides read TGCAGTGCTAGAGACCCCAGCGGAGTCTCCTACAATGAGCAGTTCTTC.

The chain links TRBV28 to TRBJ2-2, with D uncertain. Trimming removed 6 bases at V and 2 bases at J, with 10 bases between. The CDR3 extends over 14 amino acids. Germline V gene sequence: CDR1 MDHEN, CDR2 SYDVKM. The CDR3 sequence: CASSVALNTGELFF. CDR3 bases: TGTGCCAGCAGCGTCGCTCTCAACACCGGGGAGCTGTTTTTT.

The rearrangement links TRBV27 to TRBJ2-7; 10 positions agree with TRBD1. The trim removed 2 bases at V and 5 bases at J, leaving 12 bases unmatched. CDR1 and CDR2 from the germline V gene are MNHEY and SMNVEV (reference sequence). The CDR3 is 17 amino acids. CDR3 region: CASSLIGGGTGVHEQYF. CDR3 nucleotide sequence: TGTGCCAGCAGTTTAATAGGCGGGGGGACAGGGGTCCACGAGCAGTACTTC.

V gene TRBV7-9 combines with J gene TRBJ2-1; weak D call: TRBD2 (6 bases). The CDR3 is 17 amino acids. Looked up from germline, CDR1 is SEHNR and CDR2 is FQNEAQ (reference sequence). Trimming removed 3 bases from V and 0 bases from J, with 15 bases in between. In nucleotides, the CDR3 is TGTGCCAGCAGCTTTGGGACTGGGATGAGCTCCTACAATGAGCAGTTCTTC. It is translated as CASSFGTGMSSYNEQFF.

This clonotype has a handful of counts. V is TRBV7-8 and J is TRBJ2-7, with D unresolved. This CDR3 is built from 14 residues. Per germline, CDR1 SGHVS and CDR2 FQNEAQ. V lost 0 bases to trimming and J lost 11 bases, with 17 bases between them. In nucleotides, the CDR3 is TGTGCCAGCAGCTTAGCATCTACCCCGGCAATAGAGTACTTC. Translation: CASSLASTPAIEYF.

The V call is TRBV6-5, the J call TRBJ1-1; D is unclear. Germline loops: CDR1 MNHEY, CDR2 SVGAGI. The ends were cut back, 6 bases at V and 0 bases at J, with 14 bases in the middle. The CDR3 consists of 15 residues. CDR3 amino acids: CASRPRYPMNTEAFF. CDR3 nucleotides: TGTGCCAGCAGGCCAAGATATCCCATGAACACTGAAGCTTTCTTT.

V gene TRBV28 combines with J gene TRBJ1-2; no clear D gene. Trimming left V 4 bases short and J 6 bases short, with 21 bases between. CDR1 MDHEN and CDR2 SYDVKM come from the germline V gene. The CDR3 spans 16 residues. The DNA for the CDR3 is TGTGCCAGCAGTTCACCCTTCCGGTGGTGGGAGAATGGCTACACCTTC. It is translated as CASSSPFRWWENGYTF.

This rearrangement joins TRBV15 to TRBJ2-2; tentatively, D is TRBD1 (5 bases). This CDR3 contains 16 residues. The V end was cut by 0 bases, the J end by 4 bases, with 12 bases between. CDR1 and CDR2 (germline): LNHNV, YYDKDF (reference sequence). CDR3 sequence (DNA): TGTGCCACCAGCAGAGAAAAGACAGACTCCACCGGGGAGCTGTTTTTT. Translating it yields CATSREKTDSTGELFF.

The V and J genes are TRBV27 and TRBJ2-4, with D unclear. Deletions cut 6 bases from V and 0 bases from J, with 18 bases between. This CDR3 contains 17 residues. From germline, CDR1 is MNHEY and CDR2 SMNVEV (reference sequence). The CDR3 nucleotides read TGTGCCAGCAGCCCTATAAACGGAAACCTAGCCAAAAACATTCAGTACTTC. Translation gives CASSPINGNLAKNIQYF.

V is TRBV28 and J is TRBJ2-7, with D possibly matching TRBD2 (6 bases). V was shortened by 2 bases and J by 2 bases, with 10 bases between the two germline ends. Germline CDR1 and CDR2: MDHEN and SYDVKM. CDR3 length: 14 amino acids. The CDR3 here is CASSLAGSTYEQYF. The DNA of the CDR3 is TGTGCCAGCAGTTTAGCGGGGTCGACCTACGAGCAGTACTTC.

This rearrangement joins TRBV24-1 to TRBJ2-5; D uncertain. The germline V gene encodes CDR1 KGHDR and CDR2 SFDVKD. The CDR3 runs to 11 residues. V dropped 7 bases and J dropped 2 bases, with 4 bases sitting between them. The CDR3 region is CATSFQETQYF. The CDR3, as DNA: TGTGCCACCAGCTTTCAAGAGACCCAGTACTTC.

This rearrangement joins TRBV7-2 to TRBJ2-7, with D tentatively TRBD2 (6 bases). Germline V gene sequence: CDR1 SGHTA, CDR2 FQGNSA. V lost 0 bases to trimming and J lost 2 bases, with 8 bases between them. The CDR3 is 14 residues long. Written as DNA, the CDR3 is TGTGCCAGCAGCTTAGCCGGAGGGGCCTACGAGCAGTACTTC. Translation gives CASSLAGGAYEQYF.

The chain uses TRBV29-1 and TRBJ1-1, with unresolved D. V lost 5 bases and J 1 base, leaving 5 bases between the germline ends. The CDR3 sequence is 11 residues long. The germline V gene has CDR1 SQVTM and CDR2 ANQGSEA. CDR3 coding DNA: TGCAGCGTTCTTGCGAACACTGAAGCTTTCTTT. It is translated as CSVLANTEAFF.

This clonotype was seen a few times. The chain links TRBV2 to TRBJ1-4; the D is unclear. The CDR3 runs to 12 residues. Between the trimmed V and J ends, which lost 2 bases and 6 bases, there was a span of 4 bases. CDR1 is SNHLY and CDR2 is FYNNEI in the germline V gene. CDR3 sequence reads: CASSESDEKLFF. The CDR3 nucleotides are TGTGCCAGCAGTGAATCGGATGAAAAACTGTTTTTT.

This clonotype occurred a few times. At one boundary the junction diverges from the germline segment, which might be a read error. V and J are TRBV20-1 and TRBJ2-5; D gene ambiguous. CDR3 length equals 15 residues. In germline, CDR1 is DFQATT, CDR2 SNEGSKA (reference sequence). The CDR3: CSAREMTSEQETQYF. As DNA, the CDR3 is TGCAGTGCAAGAGAAATGACGAGCGAACAAGAGACCCAGTACTTC.

The genes are TRBV6-1 and TRBJ1-1; unclear D gene. The germline V gene has CDR1 MNHNS and CDR2 SASEGT. The CDR3 runs 14 residues. V shed 5 bases and J shed 1 base, with 11 bases lying between them. CDR3 in DNA: TGTGCCAGCAGTTCCCGGTCCGGGAACACTGAAGCTTTCTTT. Encoded protein: CASSSRSGNTEAFF.

The genes are TRBV29-1 and TRBJ2-7, with 9 bases that match TRBD1. V shed 6 bases and J 1 base; nucleotides not matched to a gene: 4. The CDR3 contains 13 residues. The germline V gene encodes CDR1 SQVTM and CDR2 ANQGSEA. CDR3 loop: CSVLGQGSYEQYF. In DNA, the CDR3 is TGCAGCGTACTAGGACAGGGGTCCTACGAGCAGTACTTC.

J is TRBJ2-7 and V is TRBV4-3, with D tentatively TRBD2 (5 bases). The CDR3 loop spans 16 amino acids. The germline V gene encodes CDR1 LGHNA and CDR2 YSLEER. Trimming took 4 bases from V and 0 from J, leaving 16 bases between them. The CDR3, as DNA: TGCGCCAGCAGCCCGTACCACGGGATATCCTCCTACGAGCAGTACTTC. This gives the protein CASSPYHGISSYEQYF.

This clonotype was seen a few times. This chain uses TRBV5-1 with TRBJ2-3; TRBD2 might be the D (6 bases). Deletions cut 0 bases from V and 3 bases from J, with 14 bases between. In germline, CDR1 is SGHRS, CDR2 YFSETQ. CDR3 length equals 16 residues. In DNA form, the CDR3 reads TGCGCCAGCAGCTTGGCAGGTCAGGGAGGAACAGATACGCAGTATTTT. Amino acids: CASSLAGQGGTDTQYF.

The chain carries TRBV24-1 and TRBJ2-5; weak D call: TRBD1 (5 bases). The CDR3 consists of 15 residues. Looked up from germline, CDR1 is KGHDR and CDR2 is SFDVKD. Trimming cost V 3 bases and J 2 bases, with 12 bases left between them. The CDR3, as DNA: TGTGCCACCAGTGATCCCAATCAGGGTCAAGAGACCCAGTACTTC. It translates to CATSDPNQGQETQYF.